This T cell receptor beta chain was sequenced during a study of blood T cells in healthy people across ages. Across the whole study: The capture of about one barcoded beta molecule per two T cells was achieved by template switching.

Healthy Russian Caucasian donors spanned ages about 6 to 100 years. V lost 4 bases to trimming and J lost 15 bases, with 16 bases between them. Germline V gives CDR1 MDHEN, CDR2 SYDVKM. The CDR3 has 12 amino acids. Then a second PCR, running roughly 7 to 11 cycles, was carried out with a sample-barcoded 5' primer and a J-beta primer mix. Each cDNA molecule carried a tag from a template-switch adaptor that contained 12 random nucleotides. TCRdb reanalysed the 5' RACE reads using MiXCR and keeps one entry per CDR3 protein. The sample yields around 1.1 million distinct CDR3 sequences, more than 30% seen once.

Sequenced material: blood. This sequence was found in a man aged 18-30 years in good health. The chain couples TRBV28 to TRBJ2-1; D remains ambiguous. CDR3 coding DNA: TGTGCCAGCAGTTACTCAGACCGGTACTGGTTCTTC. Translated: CASSYSDRYWFF.